Listed here are 27 T cell receptor beta chains from one sample, sequenced in a study of PD-1 blockade in classical Hodgkin lymphoma. Profiled with immunoSEQ multiplex PCR; TCRdb holds only in-frame clones, not every one. Of 9,500 to 10,000 clones listed, 92% are singletons. Each patient experienced a relapse that followed autologous stem cell transplantation, and brentuximab vedotin exposure varied. The sequencing used peripheral blood mononuclear cells (PBMCs), collected at baseline. The source is a human donor with classical Hodgkin lymphoma.

V is TRBV6-4 and J is TRBJ2-2, with D maybe TRBD1 (6 bases). CDR3 length: 15 residues. V shed 3 bases and J shed 6 bases, with 14 bases lying between them. Looked up from germline, CDR1 is MRHNA and CDR2 is SNTAGT. CDR3 nucleotides: TGTGCCAGCAGTGATTCGGTTGAGGGGGCCGGGGAGCTGTTTTTT. It yields the protein CASSDSVEGAGELFF.

This clone was seen just once. The chain has TRBV11-2 and TRBJ2-1, with unresolved D. The CDR3 covers 15 residues. Trimming left V 5 bases short and J 5 bases short, with 16 bases between. CDR1 and CDR2 (germline): SGHAT, FQNNGV. CDR3 in amino acids: CASSITASVNNEQFF. CDR3 sequence (DNA): TGTGCCAGCAGCATAACGGCATCTGTCAACAATGAGCAGTTCTTC.

The table lists this clone with a few counts. This chain joins TRBV2 and TRBJ2-7; 7 bases are a match to TRBD2. The CDR3 totals 13 residues. Germline CDR1 and CDR2: SNHLY and FYNNEI. With 6 bases clipped from V and 6 bases from J, the junction kept 8 bases outside the gene matches. The CDR3 reads CASRHGLVVEQYF. As DNA, the CDR3 is TGTGCCAGCAGACATGGACTAGTCGTCGAGCAGTACTTC. Filled out from reference TRBV2 and TRBJ2-7, the complete variable domain reads EPEVTQTPSHQVTQMGQEVILRCVPISNHLYFYWYRQILGQKVEFLVSFYNNEISEKSEIFDDQFSVERPDGSNFTLKIRSTKLEDSAMYFCASRHGLVVEQYFGPGTRLTVT.

The V and J genes are TRBV7-9 and TRBJ1-5; D not certain. Germline V CDR1 and CDR2: SEHNR, FQNEAQ (reference sequence). The CDR3 runs 14 residues. V lost 3 bases and J lost 10, with 16 bases in between. CDR3 in amino acids: CASSFGAGGSPQHF. The CDR3 bases are TGTGCCAGCAGCTTTGGCGCGGGTGGGTCACCCCAGCATTTT.

This chain joins TRBV6-5 and TRBJ2-5, with D possibly being TRBD2 (6 bases). Germline V gene lookup returns CDR1 MNHEY and CDR2 SVGAGI. V was cut by 9 bases and J by 4 bases, with 12 bases left in between. CDR3 length equals 12 residues. The CDR3 protein is CASREVGETQYF. CDR3 DNA: TGTGCCAGTAGGGAGGTGGGAGAGACCCAGTACTTC.

The CDR3 coding sequence is TGTGCCAGCAGCTTGGTAGGGCCCAATCAGCCCCAGCATTTT. It is translated as CASSLVGPNQPQHF. V gene TRBV5-6 combines with J gene TRBJ1-5, with D hard to call. The ends were cut back, 0 bases at V and 3 bases at J, with 7 bases in the middle. The CDR3 totals 14 residues. In germline, CDR1 is SGHDT, CDR2 YYEEEE. Using reference TRBV5-6 and TRBJ1-5 for the parts outside the CDR3, the full variable domain is DAGVTQSPTHLIKTRGQQVTLRCSPKSGHDTVSWYQQALGQGPQFIFQYYEEEERQRGNFPDRFSGHQFPNYSSELNVNALLLGDSALYLCASSLVGPNQPQHFGDGTRLSIL.

The chain uses TRBV19 and TRBJ1-1, with TRBD1 matching 11 bases. Germline lookup yields CDR1 LNHDA and CDR2 SQIVND (reference sequence). With 3 bases clipped from V and 5 bases from J, the junction kept 5 bases outside the gene matches. The length of the CDR3 is 15 residues. CDR3 in DNA: TGTGCCAGTAGTATTCGGACAGGGGGCGGAACTGAAGCTTTCTTT. Translating it yields CASSIRTGGGTEAFF. Together with reference TRBV19 and TRBJ1-1, the CDR3 gives the full variable domain: DGGITQSPKYLFRKEGQNVTLSCEQNLNHDAMYWYRQDPGQGLRLIYYSQIVNDFQKGDIAEGYSVSREKKESFPLTVTSAQKNPTAFYLCASSIRTGGGTEAFFGQGTRLTVV.

This rearrangement joins TRBV11-3 to TRBJ2-1; 9 bases agree with TRBD1. CDR3 length equals 17 residues. With 4 bases clipped from V and 7 bases from J, the junction kept 14 bases outside the gene matches. Germline CDR1 reads SGHNT; CDR2 reads YENEEA. The CDR3 sequence: CASSSLSGTGSLNEQFF. CDR3 coding DNA: TGTGCCAGCAGCTCGCTATCCGGGACAGGGAGCCTAAATGAGCAGTTCTTC.

The rearrangement joins TRBV5-4 to TRBJ1-1, with D possibly being TRBD1 (6 bases). Per germline, CDR1 SGHNT and CDR2 YYREEE (reference sequence). Trimming left V 4 bases short and J 6 bases short, with 19 bases between. This CDR3 spans 15 amino acids. The CDR3 region is CASSPGGLPGAEAFF. The CDR3, as DNA: TGTGCCAGCAGCCCCGGGGGCCTGCCGGGGGCTGAAGCTTTCTTT.

The chain uses TRBV9 and TRBJ2-4; perhaps TRBD2 as D (7 bases). Trimming removed 3 bases at V and 4 bases at J, with 11 bases between. CDR1 SGDLS and CDR2 YYNGEE come from the germline V gene. The CDR3 sequence is 14 residues long. CDR3 DNA: TGTGCCAGCAGCGAAGGGGGAGGGAAAAACATTCAGTACTTC. Its protein product is CASSEGGGKNIQYF.

The chain uses TRBV29-1 and TRBJ1-5; D gene uncertain. Germline lookup yields CDR1 SQVTM and CDR2 ANQGSEA. The CDR3 has 12 residues. Here the CDR3 DNA reads TGCACCCCGACGCCTAGCAATCAGCCCCAGCATTTT. It specifies CTPTPSNQPQHF.

The rearrangement links TRBV6-5 to TRBJ2-7, with 10 bases lining up with TRBD1. The V segment lost 10 bases and the J segment 6 bases; nucleotides outside the gene matches: 9. The CDR3 spans 13 residues. Germline V gene sequence: CDR1 MNHEY, CDR2 SVGAGI. The CDR3 region is CAMPADRGLEQYF. DNA of the CDR3: TGTGCCATGCCTGCTGACAGGGGGCTCGAGCAGTACTTC.

This clone was found a few times. The chain joins TRBV9 to TRBJ1-2; no clear D. This CDR3 region has 14 residues. Per germline, CDR1 SGDLS and CDR2 YYNGEE. The V gene lost 0 bases and the J gene lost 9 bases, with 15 bases spanning the gap. CDR3 DNA sequence: TGTGCCAGCAGCGTAGAGGCAGAAGGGAGTAGCTACACCTTC. Its translation: CASSVEAEGSSYTF.

J is TRBJ2-1 and V is TRBV25-1, with D unclear. Germline CDR1 and CDR2: MGHDK and SYGVNS. The CDR3 consists of 15 residues. V lost 0 bases and J lost 9, with 15 bases in between. CDR3 residues: CASSEYRAARREQFF. In DNA form, the CDR3 reads TGTGCCAGCAGTGAATATCGGGCAGCCCGGCGTGAGCAGTTCTTC.

The chain employs TRBV23-1 and TRBJ1-5; D unclear. Being an ORF, TRBV23-1 has a function that is uncertain. V lost 7 bases to trimming and J lost 0 bases, with 13 bases between them. The CDR3 has 15 amino acids. CDR3 in amino acids: CASTMRYASNQPQHF. The CDR3 coding sequence is TGCGCCAGCACTATGAGATACGCTAGCAATCAGCCCCAGCATTTT.

In regard to this clone: One junction end disagrees with the germline gene, perhaps due to a read error. The rearrangement links TRBV5-1 to TRBJ2-1, with 7 bases fitting TRBD2. Germline V gene lookup returns CDR1 SGHRS and CDR2 YFSETQ. The CDR3 covers 11 residues. The CDR3 is CASSSGLEGIF. In DNA form, the CDR3 reads TGCGCCAGCAGCTCCGGACTAGAGGGGATCTTC.

The genes are TRBV9 and TRBJ2-5; 10 bases are shared with TRBD1. From germline, CDR1 is SGDLS and CDR2 YYNGEE. The CDR3 extends over 15 amino acids. J was trimmed by 4 bases and V by 4 bases; bases with no gene match: 7. The CDR3 reads CASSQRDRGSETQYF. The CDR3 DNA reads as TGTGCCAGCAGCCAACGGGACAGGGGTTCAGAGACCCAGTACTTC.

The chain couples TRBV6-5 to TRBJ2-7; D is possibly TRBD1 (6 bases). Trimming took 2 bases from V and 3 from J, leaving 8 bases between them. This CDR3 is built from 13 residues. Germline V lookup: CDR1 MNHEY, CDR2 SVGAGI. Here the CDR3 DNA reads TGTGCCAGCAGTTACCAGGACAGCTACGAGCAGTACTTC. Translated, it gives CASSYQDSYEQYF.

The chain recombines TRBV19 with TRBJ2-2; D is perhaps TRBD2 (6 bases). The V end lost 7 bases, the J end lost 7 bases, and 19 bases lay between the germline ends. Germline V gene data show CDR1 as LNHDA and CDR2 as SQIVND (reference sequence). The CDR3 is 15 residues long. CDR3 nucleotides: TGTGCCAGTACGCCGTGGGAGGTCGGGGGCGGGGAGCTGTTTTTT. Its translation is CASTPWEVGGGELFF. The variable domain in full, completed from reference TRBV19 and TRBJ2-2, reads DGGITQSPKYLFRKEGQNVTLSCEQNLNHDAMYWYRQDPGQGLRLIYYSQIVNDFQKGDIAEGYSVSREKKESFPLTVTSAQKNPTAFYLCASTPWEVGGGELFFGEGSRLTVL.

The genes are TRBV11-2 and TRBJ2-1, with D maybe TRBD1 (6 bases). The germline V gene encodes CDR1 SGHAT and CDR2 FQNNGV. Trimming removed 6 bases at V and 3 bases at J, with 21 bases between. CDR3 length: 17 residues. The CDR3 DNA sequence: TGTGCCAGCAGTAACACAGGGCGGGCGGGTCTCTACAATGAGCAGTTCTTC. Residues: CASSNTGRAGLYNEQFF. Based on the CDR3 plus reference TRBV11-2 and TRBJ2-1, the full variable domain is EAGVAQSPRYKIIEKRQSVAFWCNPISGHATLYWYQQILGQGPKLLIQFQNNGVVDDSQLPKDRFSAERLKGVDSTLKIQPAKLEDSAVYLCASSNTGRAGLYNEQFFGPGTRLTVL.

The V gene is TRBV5-1, the J gene TRBJ2-7; D perhaps matches TRBD2 (6 bases). Germline CDR1 and CDR2: SGHRS and YFSETQ. V lost 8 bases, J lost 2 bases, and 17 bases lay in between. There are 14 residues in the CDR3. DNA of the CDR3: TGCGCCAGATGGGAGGCAGTGGGTACCTACGAGCAGTACTTC. As protein: CARWEAVGTYEQYF. The full variable domain, with the rest looked up from reference TRBV5-1 and TRBJ2-7, is KAGVTQTPRYLIKTRGQQVTLSCSPISGHRSVSWYQQTPGQGLQFLFEYFSETQRNKGNFPGRFSGRQFSNSRSEMNVSTLELGDSALYLCARWEAVGTYEQYFGPGTRLTVT.

The CDR3 sequence: CATSRDVGGGTDTQYF. The CDR3 DNA is TGTGCCACCAGCAGAGATGTGGGCGGGGGCACAGATACGCAGTATTTT. The chain carries TRBV15 and TRBJ2-3; TRBD2 is a possible D gene (6 bases). The CDR3 sequence is 16 residues long. V shed 0 bases and J shed 1 base, with 11 bases lying between them. Germline values: CDR1 LNHNV, CDR2 YYDKDF (reference sequence).

The rearrangement uses TRBV5-8 and TRBJ2-5, with 7 bases aligning to TRBD1. From germline, CDR1 is SGHTS and CDR2 YDEGEE. The CDR3 covers 13 residues. V trimming: 2 bases; J trimming: 4 bases; junction bases outside the gene matches: 2. The CDR3 here is CASSFYRGETQYF. CDR3 bases: TGTGCCAGCAGCTTTTACAGGGGAGAGACCCAGTACTTC.

This clone was detected once. The chain combines TRBV10-3 with TRBJ1-1, with TRBD1 identical over 7 bases. The CDR3 consists of 12 residues. CDR1 and CDR2 (germline): ENHRY, SYGVKD. Germline trimming cut 10 bases from V and 5 bases from J; bases unmatched to any gene: 7. CDR3 in amino acids: CATTGKGTEAFF. The CDR3 bases are TGTGCCACGACAGGGAAGGGAACTGAAGCTTTCTTT.

The J gene is TRBJ2-4, the V gene TRBV5-1; unclear D gene. CDR3 size: 17 residues. Germline V lookup: CDR1 SGHRS, CDR2 YFSETQ. V was shortened by 4 bases and J by 0 bases, with 17 bases between the two germline ends. The CDR3, as DNA: TGCGCCAGCAGCCACTTACCAAAAGAACTAGCCAAAAACATTCAGTACTTC. This codes for CASSHLPKELAKNIQYF.

This clone was observed a few times. This chain connects TRBV6-1 to TRBJ2-7; the match to TRBD1 covers 8 bases. CDR3 length: 16 residues. After removal of 4 bases from V and 2 bases from J, the junction contained 10 bases not matched to a gene. Per germline, CDR1 MNHNS and CDR2 SASEGT. The CDR3 DNA sequence: TGTGCCAGCAGTGGTACATCGGGACAGGAGGCCTACGAGCAGTACTTC. Encoded protein: CASSGTSGQEAYEQYF.

The V gene is TRBV12-2, the J gene TRBJ2-1; the table's D call TRBD1 went unverified against the DNA. TRBV12-2 is a pseudogene. The CDR3 has 18 amino acids. The CDR3 nucleotides are TGTGCAAGTCGCTCCCTTTGGGGCAAGCCATTGGGAAGAGCGGAGCAGTTCTTC. Protein: CASRSLWGKPLGRAEQFF.